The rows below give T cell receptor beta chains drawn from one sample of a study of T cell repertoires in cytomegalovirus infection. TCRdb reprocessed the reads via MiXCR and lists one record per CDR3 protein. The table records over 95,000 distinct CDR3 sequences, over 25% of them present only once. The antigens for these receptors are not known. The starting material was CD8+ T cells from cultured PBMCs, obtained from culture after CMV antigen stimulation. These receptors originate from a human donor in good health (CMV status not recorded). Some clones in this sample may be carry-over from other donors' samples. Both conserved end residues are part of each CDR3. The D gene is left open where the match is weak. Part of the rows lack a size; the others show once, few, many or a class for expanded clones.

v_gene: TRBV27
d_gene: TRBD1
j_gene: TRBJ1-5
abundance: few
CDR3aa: CASRTGVQPQHF
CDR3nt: TGTGCCAGCAGGACAGGGGTCCAGCCCCAGCATTTT

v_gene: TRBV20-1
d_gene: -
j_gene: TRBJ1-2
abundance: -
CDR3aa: CSAREYGYTF
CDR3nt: TGCAGTGCTAGGGAGTATGGCTACACCTTC

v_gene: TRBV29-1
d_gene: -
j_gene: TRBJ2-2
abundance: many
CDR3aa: CSAQGYRGSGELFF
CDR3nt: TGCAGCGCCCAAGGATACCGGGGCTCCGGGGAGCTGTTTTTT

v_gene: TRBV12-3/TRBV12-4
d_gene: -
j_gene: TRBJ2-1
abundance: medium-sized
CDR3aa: CASSFARYNEQFF
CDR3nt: TGTGCCAGCAGTTTTGCCCGGTACAATGAGCAGTTCTTC

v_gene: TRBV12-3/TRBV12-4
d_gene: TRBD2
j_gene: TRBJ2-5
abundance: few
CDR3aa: CASSLTSVKETQYF
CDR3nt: TGTGCCAGCAGTTTGACTAGCGTGAAAGAGACCCAGTACTTC

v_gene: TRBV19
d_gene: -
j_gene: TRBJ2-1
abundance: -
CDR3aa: CASSSVGGLSEQFF
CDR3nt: TGTGCCAGTAGTTCGGTGGGGGGACTCTCTGAGCAGTTCTTC

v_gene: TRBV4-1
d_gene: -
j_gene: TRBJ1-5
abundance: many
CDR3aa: CASSQVEGIPQPQHF
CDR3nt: TGCGCCAGCAGCCAAGTGGAGGGTATTCCTCAGCCCCAGCATTTT

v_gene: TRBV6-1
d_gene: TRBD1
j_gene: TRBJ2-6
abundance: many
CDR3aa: CASSPDRARQVLTF
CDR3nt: TGTGCCAGCAGTCCGGACAGGGCTCGGCAGGTCCTGACTTTC

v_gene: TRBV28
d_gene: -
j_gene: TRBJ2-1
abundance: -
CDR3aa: CASSLEQTPGTTNEQFF
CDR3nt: TGTGCCAGCAGTTTAGAACAAACCCCCGGGACCACCAATGAGCAGTTCTTC

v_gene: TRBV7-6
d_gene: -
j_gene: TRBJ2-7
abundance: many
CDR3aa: CASSLGIGYGSYEQYF
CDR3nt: TGTGCCAGCAGCTTAGGTATAGGGTACGGGTCCTACGAGCAGTACTTC

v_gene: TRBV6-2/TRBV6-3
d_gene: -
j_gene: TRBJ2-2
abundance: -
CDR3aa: CASSPYSGTGELFF
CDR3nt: TGTGCCAGCAGTCCATATAGCGGAACCGGGGAGCTGTTTTTT

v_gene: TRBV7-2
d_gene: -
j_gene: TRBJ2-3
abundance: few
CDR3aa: CASSSALGLPGDTQYF
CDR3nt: TGTGCCAGCAGCTCGGCCCTCGGACTTCCAGGGGATACGCAGTATTTT

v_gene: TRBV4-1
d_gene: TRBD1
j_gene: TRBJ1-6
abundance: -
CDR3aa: CASSYRDRVGNSPLHF
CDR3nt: TGCGCCAGCAGCTACCGGGACAGGGTGGGTAATTCACCCCTCCACTTT

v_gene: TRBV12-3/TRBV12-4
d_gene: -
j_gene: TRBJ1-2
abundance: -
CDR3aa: CASSLEKLTGYTF
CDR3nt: TGTGCCAGCAGTTTAGAGAAACTAACTGGCTACACCTTC

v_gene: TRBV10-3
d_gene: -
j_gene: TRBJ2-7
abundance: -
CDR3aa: CAISEITGVSYEQYF
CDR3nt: TGTGCCATCAGTGAAATAACAGGAGTCTCCTACGAGCAGTACTTC

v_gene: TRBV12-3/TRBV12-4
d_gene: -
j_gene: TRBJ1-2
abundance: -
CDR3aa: CASSLERAGYGYTF
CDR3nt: TGTGCCAGCAGTTTAGAGAGGGCTGGATATGGCTACACCTTC

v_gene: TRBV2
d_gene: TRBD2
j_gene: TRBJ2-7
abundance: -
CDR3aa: CASSAGGTYEQYF
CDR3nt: TGTGCCAGCAGTGCGGGGGGGACCTACGAGCAGTACTTC

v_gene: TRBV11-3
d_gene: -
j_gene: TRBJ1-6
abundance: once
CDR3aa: CASSKGYNSPLHF
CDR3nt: TGTGCCAGCAGTAAGGGGTATAATTCACCCCTCCACTTT

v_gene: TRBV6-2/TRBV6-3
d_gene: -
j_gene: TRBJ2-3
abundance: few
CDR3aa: CASSPSVGGTDTQYF
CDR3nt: TGTGCCAGCAGTCCCTCGGTTGGGGGCACAGATACGCAGTATTTT

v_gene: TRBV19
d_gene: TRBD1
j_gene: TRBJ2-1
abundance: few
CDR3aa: CASSISGGSYNEQFF
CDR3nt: TGTGCCAGTAGTATTTCAGGGGGCTCCTACAATGAGCAGTTCTTC

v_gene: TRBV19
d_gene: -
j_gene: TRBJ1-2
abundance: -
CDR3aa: CASTPRGVYGYTF
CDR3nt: TGTGCCAGTACCCCAAGGGGGGTGTATGGCTACACCTTC

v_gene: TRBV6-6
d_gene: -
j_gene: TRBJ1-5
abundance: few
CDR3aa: CASSYVWGPNQPQHF
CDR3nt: TGTGCCAGCAGTTACGTATGGGGGCCCAATCAGCCCCAGCATTTT

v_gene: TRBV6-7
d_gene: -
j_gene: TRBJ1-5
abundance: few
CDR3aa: CASSYSRFTQGQPQHF
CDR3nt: TGTGCCAGCAGTTACTCGAGGTTCACTCAGGGGCAGCCCCAGCATTTT

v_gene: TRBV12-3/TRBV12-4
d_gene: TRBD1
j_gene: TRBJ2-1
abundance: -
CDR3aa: CASSGRTGINEQFF
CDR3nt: TGTGCCAGCAGTGGCCGGACAGGGATCAATGAGCAGTTCTTC

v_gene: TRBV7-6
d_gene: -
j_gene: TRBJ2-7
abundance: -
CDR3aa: CASSSGRGTDEQYF
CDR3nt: TGTGCCAGCAGCTCGGGCCGGGGGACCGACGAGCAGTACTTC

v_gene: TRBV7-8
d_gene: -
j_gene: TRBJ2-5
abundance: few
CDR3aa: CASSLWEFGETQYF
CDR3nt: TGTGCCAGCAGCCTCTGGGAGTTTGGGGAGACCCAGTACTTC

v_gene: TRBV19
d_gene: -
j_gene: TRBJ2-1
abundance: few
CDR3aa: CASSIGSGYNEQFF
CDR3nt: TGTGCCAGTAGTATAGGTTCCGGGTACAATGAGCAGTTCTTC

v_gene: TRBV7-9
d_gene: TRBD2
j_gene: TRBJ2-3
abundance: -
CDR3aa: CASSLVASGEGTDTQYF
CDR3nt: TGTGCCAGCAGCTTAGTGGCTAGCGGGGAAGGCACAGATACGCAGTATTTT

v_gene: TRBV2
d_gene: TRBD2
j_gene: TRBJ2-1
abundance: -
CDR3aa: CASSRLGLAGIPYNEQFF
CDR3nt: TGTGCCAGCAGTCGCTTGGGACTAGCGGGGATACCCTACAATGAGCAGTTCTTC

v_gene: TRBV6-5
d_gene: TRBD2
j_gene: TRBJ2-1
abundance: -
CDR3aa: CASSYQQLAGGNEQFF
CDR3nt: TGTGCCAGCAGTTACCAACAACTAGCGGGGGGGAATGAGCAGTTCTTC

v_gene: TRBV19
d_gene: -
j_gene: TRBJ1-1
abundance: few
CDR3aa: CASSSFFPGEFSTEAFF
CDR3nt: TGTGCCAGTAGCTCCTTCTTCCCAGGGGAATTTAGCACTGAAGCTTTCTTT

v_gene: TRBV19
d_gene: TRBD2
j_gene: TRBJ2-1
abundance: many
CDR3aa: CASSTRVAGDAYNEQFF
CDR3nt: TGTGCCAGTAGTACGAGAGTAGCGGGGGACGCCTACAATGAGCAGTTCTTC

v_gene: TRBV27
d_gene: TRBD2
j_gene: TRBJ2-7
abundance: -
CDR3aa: CASSSGTSRYEQYF
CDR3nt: TGTGCCAGCAGTTCCGGGACTAGTCGCTACGAGCAGTACTTC

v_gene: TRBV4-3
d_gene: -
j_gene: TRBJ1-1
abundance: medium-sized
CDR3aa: CASSQDPVGGRKAFF
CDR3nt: TGCGCCAGCAGCCAAGATCCGGTCGGGGGGAGGAAAGCTTTCTTT